This is a list of T cell receptor beta chains from one sample in a study of shared clonotypes between healthy human individuals. Method: immunoSEQ multiplex PCR; TCRdb's copy keeps in-frame clones and lacks some. This table holds roughly 380,000 clones, 90% to 97% found once. The sample comprised memory CD8+ T cells sorted from blood. The receptors come from a man aged 25-40 years in good health. The CDR3 runs from the conserved cysteine through the conserved F or W. Fields, in order: V gene, J gene, D gene, clone size, CDR3 DNA, CDR3 protein. The D gene is left open where the match is weak. Clone size is given for some rows only: seen once, a few or many times, or a class if the clone is expanded.

V gene: TRBV11-2
J gene: TRBJ2-1
D gene: -
clone size: -
CDR3 DNA: TGTGCCAGCAGCTCCACGGGATTCTACAATGAGCAGTTCTTC
CDR3 protein: CASSSTGFYNEQFF

V gene: TRBV19
J gene: TRBJ1-5
D gene: -
clone size: -
CDR3 DNA: TGTGCCAGTAGGGCGGGGAATCAGCCCCAGCATTTT
CDR3 protein: CASRAGNQPQHF

V gene: TRBV11-3
J gene: TRBJ2-3
D gene: -
clone size: -
CDR3 DNA: TGTGCCAGCAGCCCCTCTCGGAGCACAGATACGCAGTATTTT
CDR3 protein: CASSPSRSTDTQYF

V gene: TRBV10-3
J gene: TRBJ2-1
D gene: TRBD2
clone size: -
CDR3 DNA: TGTGCCATCAGTGAGTCAGGCGGACTAGCGGGAGTAGTTGAGCAGTTCTTC
CDR3 protein: CAISESGGLAGVVEQFF

V gene: TRBV5-4
J gene: TRBJ2-1
D gene: -
clone size: -
CDR3 DNA: TGTGCCAGCAGCTTGGAGGCAGGGTCGGGAGATGAGCAGTTCTTC
CDR3 protein: CASSLEAGSGDEQFF

V gene: TRBV5-1
J gene: TRBJ2-2
D gene: TRBD2
clone size: -
CDR3 DNA: TGCGCCAGCAGCTTGGCCCGTGGGACTAGCGGGAGGACCGGGGAGCTGTTTTTT
CDR3 protein: CASSLARGTSGRTGELFF

V gene: TRBV5-1
J gene: TRBJ2-5
D gene: -
clone size: -
CDR3 DNA: TGCGCCAGCAGCTTGTCGCCCATCCAGGGAGAGACCCAGTACTTC
CDR3 protein: CASSLSPIQGETQYF

V gene: TRBV29-1
J gene: TRBJ2-4
D gene: -
clone size: -
CDR3 DNA: TGCAGCGTGCCATCGGGAACCAAAAACATTCAGTACTTC
CDR3 protein: CSVPSGTKNIQYF

V gene: TRBV18
J gene: TRBJ2-1
D gene: -
clone size: -
CDR3 DNA: TGTGCCAGCTCACCCGAGCGTGAGCAGTTCTTC
CDR3 protein: CASSPEREQFF

V gene: TRBV7-8
J gene: TRBJ2-5
D gene: -
clone size: -
CDR3 DNA: TGTGCCAGCAGCCCCCGGGCCAGGGAGCGAGAGACCCAGTACTTC
CDR3 protein: CASSPRARERETQYF

V gene: TRBV6-5
J gene: TRBJ2-3
D gene: TRBD2
clone size: once
CDR3 DNA: TGTGCCAGCAGTTACTCGGGGGGGTGGGACACAGATACGCAGTATTTT
CDR3 protein: CASSYSGGWDTDTQYF

V gene: TRBV7-2
J gene: TRBJ2-5
D gene: -
clone size: -
CDR3 DNA: TGTGCCAGCAGCTTAGTGGGAAGAGAGACCCAGTACTTC
CDR3 protein: CASSLVGRETQYF

V gene: TRBV5-4
J gene: TRBJ2-7
D gene: -
clone size: -
CDR3 DNA: TGTGCCAGCAGCTCGGCGGGGCCCGGCTACGAGCAGTACTTC
CDR3 protein: CASSSAGPGYEQYF

V gene: TRBV28
J gene: TRBJ2-7
D gene: -
clone size: -
CDR3 DNA: TGTGCCAGCAGTCCCTTGGGAGTCGAGCAGTACTTC
CDR3 protein: CASSPLGVEQYF

V gene: TRBV19
J gene: TRBJ2-5
D gene: TRBD1
clone size: -
CDR3 DNA: TGTGCCAGTAGTCCAGCCGGGACAGGGCCGGCGACCCAGTACTTC
CDR3 protein: CASSPAGTGPATQYF

V gene: TRBV5-6
J gene: TRBJ1-1
D gene: -
clone size: -
CDR3 DNA: TGTGCCAGCAGCTCCCGACAGGAGCTTCTCGCTTTCTTT
CDR3 protein: CASSSRQELLAFF

V gene: TRBV25-1
J gene: TRBJ1-2
D gene: -
clone size: -
CDR3 DNA: TGTGCCAGCAGTGTCCGACTAAACGTCGGCTACACCTTC
CDR3 protein: CASSVRLNVGYTF

V gene: TRBV14
J gene: TRBJ2-1
D gene: -
clone size: -
CDR3 DNA: TGTGCCAGCAGCCTCCGACCCCTCTCCTACAATGAGCAGTTCTTC
CDR3 protein: CASSLRPLSYNEQFF

V gene: TRBV10-3
J gene: TRBJ2-5
D gene: -
clone size: -
CDR3 DNA: TGTGCCATCAGTGACGACTCCGAGACCCAGTACTTC
CDR3 protein: CAISDDSETQYF

V gene: TRBV28
J gene: TRBJ2-1
D gene: -
clone size: -
CDR3 DNA: TGTGCCAGCAGTGTCAAGGGGGGTTGGATTTACAATGAGCAGTTCTTC
CDR3 protein: CASSVKGGWIYNEQFF

V gene: TRBV7-3
J gene: TRBJ2-1
D gene: TRBD2
clone size: -
CDR3 DNA: TGTGCCAGCAGCCGTACTAGCGACTCCTACAATGAGCAGTTCTTC
CDR3 protein: CASSRTSDSYNEQFF

V gene: TRBV10-1
J gene: TRBJ2-1
D gene: TRBD2
clone size: -
CDR3 DNA: TGCGCCAGCAGTCTGGGGGAGGGCCGTTCACATGAGCAGTTCTTC
CDR3 protein: CASSLGEGRSHEQFF

V gene: TRBV7-9
J gene: TRBJ2-1
D gene: TRBD2
clone size: -
CDR3 DNA: TGTGCCAGCAGCTTCGACGGACTAGCCTTAAGCTCCTACAATGAGCAGTTCTTC
CDR3 protein: CASSFDGLALSSYNEQFF

V gene: TRBV30
J gene: TRBJ2-2
D gene: -
clone size: -
CDR3 DNA: TGTGCCTGGGGGAACACCGGGGAGCTGTTTTTT
CDR3 protein: CAWGNTGELFF

V gene: TRBV7-9
J gene: TRBJ1-1
D gene: -
clone size: few
CDR3 DNA: TGTGCCAGCAGCCCCGGGACCCCTGAAGCTTTCTTT
CDR3 protein: CASSPGTPEAFF

V gene: TRBV2
J gene: TRBJ2-7
D gene: -
clone size: -
CDR3 DNA: TGTGCCAGCAGGCCCTTTATCTACGAGCAGTACTTC
CDR3 protein: CASRPFIYEQYF

V gene: TRBV6-5
J gene: TRBJ2-2
D gene: -
clone size: -
CDR3 DNA: TGTGCCAGCACTAACGGGGAGCTGTTTTTT
CDR3 protein: CASTNGELFF

V gene: TRBV5-4
J gene: TRBJ2-7
D gene: TRBD1
clone size: -
CDR3 DNA: TGTGCCAGCAGCTTAGGGACAGGGATTTCCGAGCAGTACTTC
CDR3 protein: CASSLGTGISEQYF

V gene: TRBV5-6
J gene: TRBJ1-5
D gene: -
clone size: -
CDR3 DNA: TGTGCCAGCAGCTTGGGGCCGGGGCATCAGCCCCAGCATTTT
CDR3 protein: CASSLGPGHQPQHF

V gene: TRBV7-8
J gene: TRBJ2-3
D gene: TRBD2
clone size: -
CDR3 DNA: TGTGCCAGCAGCTGGGGACTAGCGGTTGGGAGGACGCAGTATTTT
CDR3 protein: CASSWGLAVGRTQYF

V gene: TRBV20-1
J gene: TRBJ2-7
D gene: -
clone size: once
CDR3 DNA: TGCAGTGCTATTCGGGGGGCAGGTCAGTACTTC
CDR3 protein: CSAIRGAGQYF

V gene: TRBV7-6
J gene: TRBJ2-5
D gene: -
clone size: -
CDR3 DNA: TGTGCCAGCAGCTTAGATTGGCGGACCCAGTACTTC
CDR3 protein: CASSLDWRTQYF

V gene: TRBV7-9
J gene: TRBJ2-1
D gene: -
clone size: -
CDR3 DNA: TGTGCCAGCACCCACTTCTCTCTCCTAACATATTACAATGAGCAGTTCTTC
CDR3 protein: CASTHFSLLTYYNEQFF

V gene: TRBV9
J gene: TRBJ1-5
D gene: -
clone size: -
CDR3 DNA: TGTGCCAGCAGCGTAGATGGAGGGAATCAGCCCCAGCATTTT
CDR3 protein: CASSVDGGNQPQHF

V gene: TRBV4-1
J gene: TRBJ2-1
D gene: TRBD2
clone size: -
CDR3 DNA: TGCGCCAGCAGCCAACCGGGACTAGCGGGGTACAATGAGCAGTTCTTC
CDR3 protein: CASSQPGLAGYNEQFF

V gene: TRBV30
J gene: TRBJ2-7
D gene: -
clone size: -
CDR3 DNA: TGTGCCTGGAGTGTCGCGACGGGCGCCGAGCAGTACTTC
CDR3 protein: CAWSVATGAEQYF

V gene: TRBV19
J gene: TRBJ2-2
D gene: TRBD1
clone size: once
CDR3 DNA: TGTGCCAGTACAGACAGGGGGCTCACCGGGGAGCTGTTTTTT
CDR3 protein: CASTDRGLTGELFF

V gene: TRBV6-5
J gene: TRBJ2-3
D gene: -
clone size: -
CDR3 DNA: TGTGCCAGCAAGGGTCGGGATACGCAGTATTTT
CDR3 protein: CASKGRDTQYF

V gene: TRBV2
J gene: TRBJ1-2
D gene: TRBD1
clone size: -
CDR3 DNA: TGTGCCACCACGACAGGGAGGTATGGCTACACCTTC
CDR3 protein: CATTTGRYGYTF

V gene: TRBV19
J gene: TRBJ2-2
D gene: -
clone size: -
CDR3 DNA: TGTGCCAGTAGTATAGGGGGGCGCCCAGTTATCGGGGAGCTGTTTTTT
CDR3 protein: CASSIGGRPVIGELFF

V gene: TRBV5-1
J gene: TRBJ2-7
D gene: -
clone size: -
CDR3 DNA: TGCGCCAGCAGCCAACTAGGGTACGAGCAGTACTTC
CDR3 protein: CASSQLGYEQYF

V gene: TRBV18
J gene: TRBJ2-2
D gene: -
clone size: once
CDR3 DNA: TGTGCCAGCTCACTCAATAGTGGATGGGCGAACACCGGGGAGCTGTTTTTT
CDR3 protein: CASSLNSGWANTGELFF